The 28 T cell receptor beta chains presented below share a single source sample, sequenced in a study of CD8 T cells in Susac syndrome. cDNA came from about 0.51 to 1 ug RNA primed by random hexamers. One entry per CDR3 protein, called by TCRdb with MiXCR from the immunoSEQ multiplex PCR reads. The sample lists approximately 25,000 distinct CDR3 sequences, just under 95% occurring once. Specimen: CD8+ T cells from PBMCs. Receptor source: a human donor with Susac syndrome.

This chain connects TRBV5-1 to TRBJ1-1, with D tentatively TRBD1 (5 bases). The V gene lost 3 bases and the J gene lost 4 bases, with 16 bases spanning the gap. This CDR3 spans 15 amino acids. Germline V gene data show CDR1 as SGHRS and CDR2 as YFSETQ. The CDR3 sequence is CASSWDSPGGTEAFF. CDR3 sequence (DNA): TGCGCCAGCAGCTGGGACTCCCCGGGAGGCACTGAAGCTTTCTTT.

CDR3: CASSLNLHYSYNEQFF. The CDR3 DNA reads as TGTGCCAGCAGCTTAAATCTTCACTACTCCTACAATGAGCAGTTCTTC. The chain carries TRBV7-3 and TRBJ2-1; no clear D. CDR1 and CDR2 from the germline V gene are SGHTA and FQGTGA. The CDR3 is 16 amino acids. The V and J ends lost 1 base and 0 bases respectively, with 10 bases between them.

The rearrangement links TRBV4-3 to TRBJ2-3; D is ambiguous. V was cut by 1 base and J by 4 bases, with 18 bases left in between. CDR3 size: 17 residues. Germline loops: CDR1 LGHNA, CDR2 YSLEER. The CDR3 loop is CASSQASLAEIPDTQYF. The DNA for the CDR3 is TGCGCCAGCAGCCAAGCCTCCCTCGCGGAGATTCCAGATACGCAGTATTTT.

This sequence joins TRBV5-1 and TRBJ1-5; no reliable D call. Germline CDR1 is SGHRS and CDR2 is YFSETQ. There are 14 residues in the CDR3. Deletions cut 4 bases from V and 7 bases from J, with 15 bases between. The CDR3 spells CASSLDPVGQPQHF. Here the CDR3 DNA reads TGCGCCAGCAGCCTCGACCCGGTGGGGCAGCCCCAGCATTTT. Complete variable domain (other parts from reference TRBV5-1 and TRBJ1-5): KAGVTQTPRYLIKTRGQQVTLSCSPISGHRSVSWYQQTPGQGLQFLFEYFSETQRNKGNFPGRFSGRQFSNSRSEMNVSTLELGDSALYLCASSLDPVGQPQHFGDGTRLSIL.

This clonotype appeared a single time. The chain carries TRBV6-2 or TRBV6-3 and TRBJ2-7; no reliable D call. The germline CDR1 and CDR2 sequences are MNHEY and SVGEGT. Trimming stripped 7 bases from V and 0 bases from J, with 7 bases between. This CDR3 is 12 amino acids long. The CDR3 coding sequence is TGTGCCAGCATTGGCAGCTCCTACGAGCAGTACTTC. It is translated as CASIGSSYEQYF.

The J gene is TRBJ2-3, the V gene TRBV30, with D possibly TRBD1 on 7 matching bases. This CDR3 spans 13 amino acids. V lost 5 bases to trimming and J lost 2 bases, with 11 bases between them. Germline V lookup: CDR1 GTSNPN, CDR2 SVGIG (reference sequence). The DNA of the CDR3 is TGTGCCTGGGCGGGACAGAACACAGATACGCAGTATTTT. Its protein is CAWAGQNTDTQYF.

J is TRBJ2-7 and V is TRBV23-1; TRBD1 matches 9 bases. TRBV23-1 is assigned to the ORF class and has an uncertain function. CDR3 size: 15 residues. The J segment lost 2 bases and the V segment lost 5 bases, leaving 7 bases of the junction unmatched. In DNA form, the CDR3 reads TGCGCCAGCAGTAGGGGGGGACAGGGAACCTACGAGCAGTACTTC. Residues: CASSRGGQGTYEQYF.

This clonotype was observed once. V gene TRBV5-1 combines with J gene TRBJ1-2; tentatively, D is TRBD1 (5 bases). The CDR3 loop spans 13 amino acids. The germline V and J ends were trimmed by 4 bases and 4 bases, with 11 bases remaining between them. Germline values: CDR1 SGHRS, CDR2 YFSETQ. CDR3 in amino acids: CASSRKDTYGYTF. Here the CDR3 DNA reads TGCGCCAGCAGCAGAAAGGACACCTATGGCTACACCTTC.

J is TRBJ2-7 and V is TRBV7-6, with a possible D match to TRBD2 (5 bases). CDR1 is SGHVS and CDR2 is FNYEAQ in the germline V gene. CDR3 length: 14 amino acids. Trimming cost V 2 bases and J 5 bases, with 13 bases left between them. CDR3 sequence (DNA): TGTGCCAGCAGCTTAATCGGGGTAGCCGACGAGCAGTACTTC. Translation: CASSLIGVADEQYF.

CDR3 coding DNA: TGTGCCAGTGGAGAGGGGCTGGCCTCCTACAATGAGCAGTTCTTC. Its translation: CASGEGLASYNEQFF. V gene TRBV19 combines with J gene TRBJ2-1, with D possibly called TRBD1 or TRBD2 (5 bases each). Germline assignment: CDR1 LNHDA and CDR2 SQIVND (reference sequence). The CDR3 is made up of 15 amino acids. Trimming removed 8 bases from V and 0 bases from J, with 14 bases in between.

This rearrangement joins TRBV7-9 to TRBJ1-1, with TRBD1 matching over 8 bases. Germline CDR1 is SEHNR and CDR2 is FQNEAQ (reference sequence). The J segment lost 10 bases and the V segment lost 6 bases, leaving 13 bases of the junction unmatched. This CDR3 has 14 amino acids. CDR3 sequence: CASSYRGETLGAFF. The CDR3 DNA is TGTGCCAGCAGTTACAGGGGGGAGACCCTGGGAGCTTTCTTT.

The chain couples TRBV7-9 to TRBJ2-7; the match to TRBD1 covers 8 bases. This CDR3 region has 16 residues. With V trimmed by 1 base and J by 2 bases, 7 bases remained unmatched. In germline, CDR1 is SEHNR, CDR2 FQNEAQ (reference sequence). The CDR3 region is CASSLEGSRGPYEQYF. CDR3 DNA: TGTGCCAGCAGCTTAGAGGGGAGCAGGGGGCCCTACGAGCAGTACTTC.

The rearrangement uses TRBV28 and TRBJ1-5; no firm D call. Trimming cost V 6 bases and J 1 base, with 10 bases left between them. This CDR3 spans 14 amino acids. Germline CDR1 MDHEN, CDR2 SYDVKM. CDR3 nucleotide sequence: TGTGCCAGCAGCCAAGGAGAAAGCAATCAGCCCCAGCATTTT. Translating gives CASSQGESNQPQHF.

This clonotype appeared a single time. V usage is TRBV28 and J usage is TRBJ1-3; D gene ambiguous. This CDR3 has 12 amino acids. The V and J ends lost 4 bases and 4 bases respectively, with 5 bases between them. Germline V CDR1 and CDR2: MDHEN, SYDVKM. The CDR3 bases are TGTGCCAGCAGTTCGGCGGGAAACACCATATATTTT. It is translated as CASSSAGNTIYF.

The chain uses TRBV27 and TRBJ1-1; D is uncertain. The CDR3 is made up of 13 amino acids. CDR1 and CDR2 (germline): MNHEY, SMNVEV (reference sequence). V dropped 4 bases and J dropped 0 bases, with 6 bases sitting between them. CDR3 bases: TGTGCCAGCAGTTCCACTATGAACACTGAAGCTTTCTTT. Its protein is CASSSTMNTEAFF.

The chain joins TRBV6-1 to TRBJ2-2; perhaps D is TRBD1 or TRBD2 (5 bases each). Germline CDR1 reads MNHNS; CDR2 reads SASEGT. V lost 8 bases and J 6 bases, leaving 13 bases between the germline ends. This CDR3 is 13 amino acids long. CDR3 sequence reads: CASQHWGPGELFF. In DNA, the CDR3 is TGTGCCAGCCAGCACTGGGGACCCGGGGAGCTGTTTTTT.

CDR3: CASSAFTGRAEAFF. For the CDR3, the DNA is TGTGCCAGCAGCGCCTTTACAGGTCGCGCTGAAGCTTTCTTT. The chain combines TRBV9 with TRBJ1-1; a possible D gene is TRBD1 (5 bases). Germline V gene data show CDR1 as SGDLS and CDR2 as YYNGEE. V was cut by 3 bases and J by 6 bases, with 15 bases left in between. The CDR3 runs 14 residues. Full variable domain (outside the CDR3, taken from reference TRBV9 and TRBJ1-1): DSGVTQTPKHLITATGQRVTLRCSPRSGDLSVYWYQQSLDQGLQFLIQYYNGEERAKGNILERFSAQQFPDLHSELNLSSLELGDSALYFCASSAFTGRAEAFFGQGTRLTVV.

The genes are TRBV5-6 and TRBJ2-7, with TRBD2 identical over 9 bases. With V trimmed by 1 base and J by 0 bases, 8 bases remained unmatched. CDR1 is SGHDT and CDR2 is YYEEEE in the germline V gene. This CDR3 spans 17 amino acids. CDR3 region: CASSLSLAGPSSYEQYF. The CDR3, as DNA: TGTGCCAGCAGCTTGAGCCTAGCGGGGCCGAGCTCCTACGAGCAGTACTTC.

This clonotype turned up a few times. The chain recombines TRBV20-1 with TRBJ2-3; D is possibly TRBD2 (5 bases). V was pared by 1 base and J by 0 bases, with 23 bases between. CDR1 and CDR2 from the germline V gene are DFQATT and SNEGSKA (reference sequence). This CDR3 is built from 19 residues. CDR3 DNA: TGCAGTGCTAGAGCCACCTCCTCGGCGGGTGAATTGAGCACAGATACGCAGTATTTT. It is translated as CSARATSSAGELSTDTQYF.

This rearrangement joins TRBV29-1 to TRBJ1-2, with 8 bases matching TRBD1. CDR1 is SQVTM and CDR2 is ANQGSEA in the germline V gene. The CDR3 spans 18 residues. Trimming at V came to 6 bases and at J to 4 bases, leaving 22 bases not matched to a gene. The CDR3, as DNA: TGCAGCGTCCACGGTGGCGGCGAAGGACACACAGGGGGCTATGGCTACACCTTC. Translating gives CSVHGGGEGHTGGYGYTF.

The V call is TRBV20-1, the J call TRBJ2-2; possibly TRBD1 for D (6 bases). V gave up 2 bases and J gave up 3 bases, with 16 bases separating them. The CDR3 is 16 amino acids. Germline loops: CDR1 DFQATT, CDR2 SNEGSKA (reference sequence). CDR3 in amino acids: CSARKRQAVDTGELFF. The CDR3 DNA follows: TGCAGTGCTAGAAAGCGACAGGCGGTAGACACCGGGGAGCTGTTTTTT.

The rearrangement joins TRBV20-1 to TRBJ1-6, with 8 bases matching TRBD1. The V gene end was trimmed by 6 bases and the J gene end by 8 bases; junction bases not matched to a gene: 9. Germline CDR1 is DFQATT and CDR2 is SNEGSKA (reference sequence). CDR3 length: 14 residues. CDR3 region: CSADPQGAYSPLHF. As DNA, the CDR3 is TGCAGTGCCGATCCTCAGGGGGCCTATTCACCCCTCCACTTT.

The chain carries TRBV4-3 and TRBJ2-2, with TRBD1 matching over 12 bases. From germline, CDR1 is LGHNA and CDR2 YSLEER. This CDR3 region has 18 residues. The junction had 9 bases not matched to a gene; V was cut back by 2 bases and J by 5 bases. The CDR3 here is CASSQTGTGGEETGELFF. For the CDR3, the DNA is TGCGCCAGCAGCCAAACCGGGACAGGGGGCGAGGAGACCGGGGAGCTGTTTTTT.

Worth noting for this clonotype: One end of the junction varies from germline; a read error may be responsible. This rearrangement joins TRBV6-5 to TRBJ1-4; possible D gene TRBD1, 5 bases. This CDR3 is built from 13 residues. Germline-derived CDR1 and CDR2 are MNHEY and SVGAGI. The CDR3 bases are TGTGCCAGCAGTCCCCGGAGTGGGGGGGGGAGGATTTTT. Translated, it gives CASSPRSGGGRIF.

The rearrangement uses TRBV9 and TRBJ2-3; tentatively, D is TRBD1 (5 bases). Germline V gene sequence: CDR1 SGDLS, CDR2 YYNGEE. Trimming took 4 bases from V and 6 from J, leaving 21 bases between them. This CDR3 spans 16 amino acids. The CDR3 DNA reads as TGTGCCAGCAGCAAAGGATTGACAGAAATCCCCGATACGCAGTATTTT. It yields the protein CASSKGLTEIPDTQYF.

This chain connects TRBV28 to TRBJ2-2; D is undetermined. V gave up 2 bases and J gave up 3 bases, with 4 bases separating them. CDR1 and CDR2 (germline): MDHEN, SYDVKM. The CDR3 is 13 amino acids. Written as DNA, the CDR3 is TGTGCCAGCAGTTTACTCGACACCGGGGAGCTGTTTTTT. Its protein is CASSLLDTGELFF. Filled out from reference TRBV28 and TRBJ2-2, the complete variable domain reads DVKVTQSSRYLVKRTGEKVFLECVQDMDHENMFWYRQDPGLGLRLIYFSYDVKMKEKGDIPEGYSVSREKKERFSLILESASTNQTSMYLCASSLLDTGELFFGEGSRLTVL.

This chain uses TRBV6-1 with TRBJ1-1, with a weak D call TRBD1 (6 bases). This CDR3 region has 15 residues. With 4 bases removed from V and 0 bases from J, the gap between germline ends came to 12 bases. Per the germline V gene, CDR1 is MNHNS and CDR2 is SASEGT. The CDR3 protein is CASSAWTDMNTEAFF. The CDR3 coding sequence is TGTGCCAGCAGTGCCTGGACAGATATGAACACTGAAGCTTTCTTT.

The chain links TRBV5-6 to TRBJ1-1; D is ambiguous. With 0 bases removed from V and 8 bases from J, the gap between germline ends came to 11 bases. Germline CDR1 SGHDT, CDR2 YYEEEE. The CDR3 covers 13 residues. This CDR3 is CASSLGTDPEAFF. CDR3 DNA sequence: TGTGCCAGCAGCTTGGGGACCGACCCCGAAGCTTTCTTT. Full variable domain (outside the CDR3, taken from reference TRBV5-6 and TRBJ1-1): DAGVTQSPTHLIKTRGQQVTLRCSPKSGHDTVSWYQQALGQGPQFIFQYYEEEERQRGNFPDRFSGHQFPNYSSELNVNALLLGDSALYLCASSLGTDPEAFFGQGTRLTVV.